Shown below are 9 T cell receptor beta chains from a single sample sequenced in a study of CD8 T cells in Susac syndrome. Random hexamers were used to reverse transcribe an amount of roughly 0.45 to 1 ug RNA. From the immunoSEQ multiplex PCR reads, TCRdb called clonotypes with MiXCR, one entry per CDR3 protein. Of around 100,000 distinct CDR3 sequences detected, about 95% appear once; the ten largest clones hold 0.3%. Sequenced sample: CD8+ T cells from PBMCs. These receptors were taken from a human donor with Susac syndrome.

This chain connects TRBV13 to TRBJ2-6, with D uncertain. The length of the CDR3 is 15 residues. Trimming stripped 5 bases from V and 2 bases from J, with 10 bases between. Germline V gene lookup returns CDR1 PRHDT and CDR2 FYEKMQ (reference sequence). The CDR3 region has the DNA TGTGCCAGCAGCAAACTCGCCGCTGGGGCCAACGTCCTGACTTTC. Translating it yields CASSKLAAGANVLTF.

The rearrangement links TRBV12-3 or TRBV12-4 to TRBJ2-5; 9 positions match TRBD2. The CDR3 extends over 15 amino acids. V dropped 6 bases and J dropped 0; count of bases not matched to a gene: 5. The CDR3 DNA reads TGTGCCAGCAGGACTAGCGGACAGTACCAAGAGACCCAGTACTTC. It specifies CASRTSGQYQETQYF.

V and J are TRBV27 and TRBJ2-1; no firm D call. Germline CDR1 is MNHEY and CDR2 is SMNVEV (reference sequence). Trimming took off 7 bases at V and 2 bases at J, with 15 bases between the two ends. This CDR3 contains 15 residues. CDR3 DNA: TGTGCCAGCACCCCAGGAGAGCCAACCTACAATGAGCAGTTCTTC. Translation gives CASTPGEPTYNEQFF.

This chain links TRBV5-1 with TRBJ2-1; D not resolved. There are 12 residues in the CDR3. Germline CDR1 and CDR2: SGHRS and YFSETQ. V shed 0 bases and J shed 8 bases, with 6 bases lying between them. CDR3 loop: CASSLAADEQFF. DNA of the CDR3: TGCGCCAGCAGCTTGGCCGCGGATGAGCAGTTCTTC.

The CDR3 bases are TGCAGCGTTGAAGTTCCCCGGGACAGGGAGAAATTGTTCGACGAGCAGTACTTC. Encoded protein: CSVEVPRDREKLFDEQYF. V is TRBV29-1 and J is TRBJ2-7; 9 bases line up with TRBD1. V lost 1 base and J lost 5; bases outside the gene matches: 18. The CDR3 consists of 18 residues. The germline V gene has CDR1 SQVTM and CDR2 ANQGSEA.

The rearrangement links TRBV29-1 to TRBJ2-7, with D perhaps assigned TRBD1 or TRBD2 (5 bases each). The CDR3 spans 18 residues. Trimming pared 5 bases from V and 0 bases from J, leaving 26 bases between. The germline CDR1 and CDR2 sequences are SQVTM and ANQGSEA. The CDR3 spells CSVLSPGPVYSSSYEQYF. The CDR3 DNA follows: TGCAGCGTTCTTTCTCCGGGACCGGTATACTCAAGCTCCTACGAGCAGTACTTC.

The chain has TRBV20-1 and TRBJ1-5; 7 nucleotides align to TRBD1. The CDR3 spans 15 residues. The junction had 8 bases not matched to a gene; V was cut back by 6 bases and J by 0 bases. Germline V gene lookup returns CDR1 DFQATT and CDR2 SNEGSKA (reference sequence). In DNA form, the CDR3 reads TGCAGTGCCGAAGACAGGGTATATAGCAATCAGCCCCAGCATTTT. Translating it yields CSAEDRVYSNQPQHF.

The gene calls are TRBV15 and TRBJ2-2; 7 bases fit TRBD2. In germline, CDR1 is LNHNV, CDR2 YYDKDF (reference sequence). V trimming: 11 bases; J trimming: 7 bases; junction bases outside the gene matches: 10. The CDR3 totals 13 residues. In DNA, the CDR3 is TGTGCCTCCACACAGCGGGATAACGGGGAGCTGTTTTTT. Translated, it gives CASTQRDNGELFF.

The sample holds a few counts of this clonotype. The rearrangement links TRBV27 to TRBJ2-2, with D unclear. In germline, CDR1 is MNHEY, CDR2 SMNVEV (reference sequence). The ends were cut back, 2 bases at V and 1 base at J, with 2 bases in the middle. This CDR3 comprises 13 residues. Here the CDR3 reads CASSLRNTGELFF. In nucleotides, the CDR3 is TGTGCCAGCAGTTTACGGAACACCGGGGAGCTGTTTTTT.